A selection of T cell receptor beta chains follows, all from one sample in a study of T cells in Graves' hyperthyroidism and ophthalmopathy. In TCRdb, the multiplex PCR reads were re-called with MiXCR into one record per CDR3 protein. Of about 400,000 distinct CDR3 sequences in the sample, roughly 15% were seen once. The sequencing sample was made of blood. Receptors were obtained from a woman in her thirties with Graves' ophthalmopathy. CDR3s include the opening cysteine and the closing phenylalanine or tryptophan. D genes are given only for firm matches. Clone size is given for some rows only: seen once, a few or many times, or a class if the clone is expanded.

TRBJ1-2,TRBV19,.,many,TGTGCCAGTAGTACGTTGGGGATGGGTCGAAACTATGGCTACACCTTC,CASSTLGMGRNYGYTF
TRBJ2-7,TRBV30,.,many,TGTGCCTGGAGTCAGGACGGCTACGAGCAGTACTTC,CAWSQDGYEQYF
TRBJ1-1,TRBV12-3/TRBV12-4,TRBD1,many,TGTGCCAGCAGTTTAGGTGCCTGGGGACAGGGGGACGGGACTGAAGCTTTCTTT,CASSLGAWGQGDGTEAFF
TRBJ1-4,TRBV2,.,many,TGTGCCAGCATTGGCCCCAAGGGGTGGAAAGAAAAACTGTTTTTT,CASIGPKGWKEKLFF
TRBJ1-4,TRBV6-1,.,many,TGTGCCAGCAGTGAAGAGCAGGGCTCCACTAATGAAAAACTGTTTTTT,CASSEEQGSTNEKLFF
TRBJ2-7,TRBV27,.,many,TGTGCCAGCAGTTACCGGGACGGCTACGAGCAGTACTTC,CASSYRDGYEQYF
TRBJ1-4,TRBV3-1,.,many,TGTGCCAGCAGCCCAAGGACGGCCAGTGAAAAACTGTTTTTT,CASSPRTASEKLFF
TRBJ1-1,TRBV20-1,TRBD1,many,TGCAGTGCTAGCGGGGGACAGGGGGTCCCTGAAGCTTTCTTT,CSASGGQGVPEAFF
TRBJ1-2,TRBV29-1,.,few,TGCAGCGTGAGCAGGGGCGACTATGGCTACACCTTC,CSVSRGDYGYTF
TRBJ1-1,TRBV5-5,.,many,TGTGCCAGCAGCGCACAGGACACTGAAGCTTTCTTT,CASSAQDTEAFF
TRBJ2-1,TRBV7-9,TRBD2,.,TGTACCAGCAGCCAGGGACTAGCCGCCAATGAGCAGTTCTTC,CTSSQGLAANEQFF
TRBJ2-7,TRBV11-2,.,many,TGTGCCAGCAGCTTCGTTGGACACGGCCACTTCTACGAGCAGTACTTC,CASSFVGHGHFYEQYF
TRBJ1-1,TRBV2,.,many,TGTGCCAGCATCGACGGGGGGCCGAACACTGAAGCTTTCTTT,CASIDGGPNTEAFF
TRBJ2-3,TRBV6-2/TRBV6-3,.,.,TGTGCCAGCAGTCGGTTTTTGGATACGCAGTATTTT,CASSRFLDTQYF
TRBJ1-5,TRBV7-9,.,.,TGTGCAAGAACCAGTCCCAATCAGCCCCAGCATTTT,CARTSPNQPQHF
TRBJ1-1,TRBV6-2/TRBV6-3,TRBD1,.,TGTGCCAGCAGTTACCTAGCTGTTGTGGGCAGGGGGACTGAAGCTTTCTTT,CASSYLAVVGRGTEAFF
TRBJ1-2,TRBV18,.,many,TGTGCCAGCTCACCCTCTCTAAACCCCCACTATGGCTACACCTTC,CASSPSLNPHYGYTF
TRBJ1-5,TRBV2,.,few,TGTGCCAGCAGTAGCAGGGGATATAGTCAGCCCCAGCATTTT,CASSSRGYSQPQHF
TRBJ2-7,TRBV12-3/TRBV12-4,TRBD2,many,TGTGCCAGCAGCCGCGCCCTAGCGGCCTACGAGCAGTACTTC,CASSRALAAYEQYF
TRBJ2-1,TRBV7-9,.,many,TGTGCCAGCAGCGAGCCTACACTCAACAATGAGCAGTTCTTC,CASSEPTLNNEQFF
TRBJ1-1,TRBV30,.,many,TGTGCCTGGACCCAAGGGACGTTGAACACTGAAGCTTTCTTT,CAWTQGTLNTEAFF
TRBJ2-1,TRBV28,TRBD1,once,TGTGCCAGCAGCCCTGGCGGGGGACAGGGGGCTAATGAGCAGTTCTTC,CASSPGGGQGANEQFF
TRBJ1-1,TRBV19,TRBD1,few,TGTGCCACCCAGGACAGGGGACCTATGAACACTGAAGCTTTCTTT,CATQDRGPMNTEAFF
TRBJ2-1,TRBV27,.,many,TGTGCCAGCAGTTTAGGGGGGGCCGCCTACAATGAGCAGTTCTTC,CASSLGGAAYNEQFF
TRBJ1-3,TRBV6-1,.,few,TGTGCCAGCAGTCCCATAGTGGGGGCTACCTCTGGAAACACCATATATTTT,CASSPIVGATSGNTIYF
TRBJ2-5,TRBV6-1,TRBD1,many,TGTGCCAGCAGATCACAGGGGGAACTGGAGACCCAGTACTTC,CASRSQGELETQYF
TRBJ2-1,TRBV20-1,TRBD2,many,TGCAGTGCTAGAGACGCCCGACTAGCGGGGGGCTACAATGAGCAGTTCTTC,CSARDARLAGGYNEQFF
TRBJ2-2,TRBV6-1,TRBD2,many,TGTGCCAGCAGGGTGGTCGGGGGGACGAACACCGGGGAGCTGTTTTTT,CASRVVGGTNTGELFF
TRBJ1-4,TRBV6-1,.,many,TGTGCCAGCAGTTCACGCAACGTAACGAAGGAGGAGGCGGGTGAAAAACTGTTTTTT,CASSSRNVTKEEAGEKLFF
TRBJ2-5,TRBV10-3,TRBD2,.,TGTGCCATTCAAAGCGGGGGGGCCACGGAGACCCAGTACTTC,CAIQSGGATETQYF
TRBJ1-2,TRBV7-2,.,few,TGTGCCAGCAGCTTGGGGGGTTGGGGTCGGGATGGCCACACCTTC,CASSLGGWGRDGHTF
TRBJ2-1,TRBV6-4,.,.,TGTGCCAGCAGGGACACATACAATGAGCAGTTCTTC,CASRDTYNEQFF
TRBJ2-1,TRBV11-3,TRBD1,many,TGTGCCAGCAGCTTAGTTGGACAGGGAGGCCCCAATGAGCAGTTCTTC,CASSLVGQGGPNEQFF
TRBJ1-3,TRBV7-2,TRBD1,many,TGTGCCAGCAGCGCTCCGGGACAGCCGAGAAACACCATATATTTT,CASSAPGQPRNTIYF
TRBJ1-1,TRBV7-9,.,many,TGTGCCAGCAGCTTAGTGGCCAGCGGAAACACTGAAGCTTTCTTT,CASSLVASGNTEAFF
TRBJ1-5,TRBV7-2,.,few,TGTGCCAGCAGCCTAAGAGCAAACAATCAGCCCCAGCATTTT,CASSLRANNQPQHF
TRBJ2-7,TRBV6-2/TRBV6-3,.,many,TGTGCCAGCAGTTACTCTTACGCCTACGAGCAGTACTTC,CASSYSYAYEQYF
TRBJ1-6,TRBV10-3,.,many,TGTGCCATCAGTGTCCTCGGGGGTAATTCACCCCTCCACTTT,CAISVLGGNSPLHF
TRBJ2-5,TRBV14,.,many,TGTGCCAGCAGCCAAGAAATGGGAGAGACCCAGTACTTC,CASSQEMGETQYF
TRBJ2-7,TRBV5-4,.,few,TGTGCCAGCAGCCTCGGAGGGGGCCCCTACGAGCAGTACTTC,CASSLGGGPYEQYF
TRBJ1-2,TRBV6-1,.,.,TGTGCCAGCATCAACAATCTAAACAGGAACTATGGCTACACCTTC,CASINNLNRNYGYTF
TRBJ2-1,TRBV10-3,TRBD2,.,TGTGCCATCAGTGAGTCGCGAGCGGGGGCCCAATACAATGAGCGGTTCTTC,CAISESRAGAQYNERFF
TRBJ2-2,TRBV11-3,.,many,TGTGCCAGCAGCTTATTTGGCCGGGAGAAGGGGGCAACCGGGGAGCTGTTTTTT,CASSLFGREKGATGELFF
TRBJ2-1,TRBV19,TRBD2,few,TGTGCCAGTAGTGGGGGGGTCGGACTGGGGTACAATGAGCAGTTCTTC,CASSGGVGLGYNEQFF
TRBJ2-7,TRBV9,.,.,TGTGCCAGCAGCGCCCGGGACATCACCTACGAGCAGTACTTC,CASSARDITYEQYF
TRBJ2-1,TRBV18,.,many,TGTGCCAGCTCACGTTCGGGAGCCTTCCTTGAGCAGTTCTTC,CASSRSGAFLEQFF
TRBJ1-1,TRBV12-3/TRBV12-4,TRBD1,many,TGTGCCAGCAGTCTTAGCGGGGACAGAGGAGCCACTGAAGCTTTCTTT,CASSLSGDRGATEAFF
TRBJ2-1,TRBV11-2,TRBD2,.,TGTGCCAGCAGCCCAACCGGACTAGCGGGGGCGTCCTACAATGAGCAGTTCTTC,CASSPTGLAGASYNEQFF
TRBJ2-3,TRBV11-2,.,many,TGTGCCAGCAGCTTAGCCCGGGATACGCAGTATTTT,CASSLARDTQYF
TRBJ2-3,TRBV5-5,TRBD2,.,TGTGCCAGCAGCTTTACCGGGACTAGCGGGGGGGCCGCCACAGATACGCAGTATTTT,CASSFTGTSGGAATDTQYF
TRBJ2-3,TRBV29-1,.,many,TGCAGCGGCCTTTCCGGGACCTCTAGCACAGATACGCAGTATTTT,CSGLSGTSSTDTQYF
TRBJ1-2,TRBV20-1,TRBD1,many,TGCAGTGCTGATAACACTGGACAGGGTCTGTCGGGCTACACCTTC,CSADNTGQGLSGYTF
TRBJ2-7,TRBV6-1,.,many,TGTGCCAGCAGTACGAATGAAGAGGGCTACGAGCAGTACTTC,CASSTNEEGYEQYF
TRBJ1-2,TRBV5-6,.,.,TGTGCCAGCAGCTCGACAGTGGACTATGGCTACACCTTC,CASSSTVDYGYTF
TRBJ2-1,TRBV14,.,many,TGTGCCAGCAGCCAACGGGTCACCTACTACAATGAGCAGTTCTTC,CASSQRVTYYNEQFF
TRBJ2-5,TRBV3-1,.,many,TGTGCCAGCAGCCAAGACGGAGGGGGACAAGAGACCCAGTACTTC,CASSQDGGGQETQYF
TRBJ2-5,TRBV2,TRBD2,.,TGTGCCACCGGACTAGCGGATCAAGAGACCCAGTACTTC,CATGLADQETQYF
TRBJ1-1,TRBV7-9,.,.,TGTGCCAGCAGCTTATTTGGGGATACGACTGAAGCTTTCTTT,CASSLFGDTTEAFF
TRBJ2-1,TRBV7-3,TRBD1,few,TGTGCCAGCAGCTTAGGAGGGACAGGGGGGAATGAGCAGTTCTTC,CASSLGGTGGNEQFF
TRBJ1-2,TRBV9,.,.,TGTGCCAGCAACGAGGGGATGAACTATGGCTACACCTTC,CASNEGMNYGYTF